This is a list of T cell receptor beta chains from one sample in a study of shared T cell receptors in the human thymus. Clones were sequenced by immunoSEQ multiplex PCR, and TCRdb holds only the in-frame ones, with some missing. The sample holds hundreds of thousands of clones, roughly 85% seen once. The same sample was also studied in work on human thymus T cells.

Sequencing was done on a sample of thymocytes. The receptors shown here come from a girl under three years old with a congenital heart defect. Each CDR3 is given with its conserved first and last residue. A D gene is named only where the DNA matches it firmly. Size is omitted from some rows. Given values are once, few, many or a class for expanded clones.

TRBV5-1,NA,TRBJ2-2,NA,CASSLDRVAPPNTGELFF,TGCGCCAGCAGCTTGGACAGGGTAGCACCTCCGAACACCGGGGAGCTGTTTTTT
TRBV5-1,NA,TRBJ1-4,TRBD1,CASSALGQGDEKLFF,TGCGCCAGCAGCGCCTTGGGACAGGGAGACGAAAAACTGTTTTTT
TRBV6-1,NA,TRBJ2-2,TRBD1,CASSGQGNTGELFF,TGTGCCAGCAGTGGACAGGGAAACACCGGGGAGCTGTTTTTT
TRBV4-3,NA,TRBJ2-7,TRBD2,CASSQELAGGRPVSYEQYF,TGCGCCAGCAGCCAAGAACTAGCGGGGGGGCGGCCCGTAAGCTACGAGCAGTACTTC
TRBV6-5,NA,TRBJ1-1,NA,CASSYFGRVGYTEAFF,TGTGCCAGCAGTTACTTCGGCAGGGTGGGTTACACTGAAGCTTTCTTT
TRBV2,NA,TRBJ2-1,NA,CASNPSGSPYNEQFF,TGTGCCAGCAACCCGTCAGGATCTCCTTACAATGAGCAGTTCTTC
TRBV29-1,NA,TRBJ2-5,TRBD2,CSVDRTSGETQYF,TGCAGCGTCGATCGGACTAGCGGGGAGACCCAGTACTTC
TRBV9,NA,TRBJ2-1,TRBD1,CASSVGEGTGVEFSYNEQFF,TGTGCCAGCAGCGTAGGGGAGGGGACAGGGGTTGAATTTTCCTACAATGAGCAGTTCTTC
TRBV7-6,NA,TRBJ1-6,NA,CASSLQGSSYNSPLHF,TGTGCCAGCAGCTTGCAGGGGAGCTCCTATAATTCACCCCTCCACTTT
TRBV5-6,NA,TRBJ1-1,NA,CASSFGRHRDTEAFF,TGTGCCAGCAGCTTTGGGAGGCACCGCGACACTGAAGCTTTCTTT
TRBV6-1,NA,TRBJ1-2,NA,CASSERMQTSGYTF,TGTGCCAGCAGTGAAAGGATGCAGACAAGTGGCTACACCTTC
TRBV6-1,NA,TRBJ1-6,NA,CASSDQGFRSTYNSPLHF,TGTGCCAGCAGTGATCAGGGATTCCGTAGCACCTATAATTCACCCCTCCACTTT
TRBV14,NA,TRBJ1-2,NA,CASSQERGNYGYTF,TGTGCCAGCAGCCAAGAAAGGGGAAACTATGGCTACACCTTC
TRBV6-1,NA,TRBJ1-1,TRBD1,CASSAQGALTMNTEAFF,TGTGCCAGCAGTGCACAGGGGGCGTTAACGATGAACACTGAAGCTTTCTTT
TRBV29-1,NA,TRBJ2-1,TRBD1,CSVAGRRIWEWGTGERNEQFF,TGCAGCGTTGCTGGCCGGCGAATCTGGGAATGGGGGACAGGGGAAAGAAATGAGCAGTTCTTC
TRBV19,few,TRBJ2-5,NA,CASSGGSPETQYF,TGTGCCAGTAGTGGGGGGAGCCCAGAGACCCAGTACTTC
TRBV6-5,NA,TRBJ1-5,TRBD1,CASSYSRQGDQPQHF,TGTGCCAGCAGTTACTCCAGGCAGGGGGATCAGCCCCAGCATTTT
TRBV7-2,NA,TRBJ2-5,NA,CASSPYETQYF,TGTGCCAGCAGCCCTTATGAGACCCAGTACTTC
TRBV6-6,NA,TRBJ1-1,TRBD1,CASRRDRLGTEAFF,TGTGCCAGCAGACGGGACAGATTGGGCACTGAAGCTTTCTTT
TRBV28,NA,TRBJ1-4,TRBD1,CASSLSPGGVGEKLFF,TGTGCCAGCAGTTTATCCCCAGGGGGCGTGGGTGAAAAACTGTTTTTT
TRBV7-4,NA,TRBJ1-1,TRBD1,CASSLGGWTGRATEAFF,TGTGCCAGCAGCTTAGGGGGATGGACAGGGAGGGCTACTGAAGCTTTCTTT
TRBV11-2,NA,TRBJ1-1,TRBD1,CASSFKSGTDNTEAFF,TGTGCCAGCAGCTTCAAATCCGGGACAGACAACACTGAAGCTTTCTTT
TRBV7-3,NA,TRBJ1-6,NA,CASSLIPRADSPLHF,TGTGCCAGCAGCTTAATCCCCAGGGCAGATTCACCCCTCCACTTT
TRBV28,NA,TRBJ2-7,TRBD1,CASSEGTAIYEQYF,TGTGCCAGCAGCGAGGGGACAGCAATCTACGAGCAGTACTTC
TRBV7-2,once,TRBJ2-7,TRBD1,CASSLTGVTYEQYF,TGTGCCAGCAGCTTGACAGGGGTTACCTACGAGCAGTACTTC
TRBV28,once,TRBJ2-3,NA,CASSFLTSTDTQYF,TGTGCCAGCAGTTTTCTCACTAGCACAGATACGCAGTATTTT
TRBV19,NA,TRBJ1-1,NA,CASPPEGRGGNTEAFF,TGTGCCAGTCCCCCGGAGGGTAGGGGTGGCAACACTGAAGCTTTCTTT
TRBV5-4,NA,TRBJ1-4,NA,CASSRIGGTTNEKLFF,TGTGCCAGCAGCCGCATCGGGGGGACAACTAATGAAAAACTGTTTTTT
TRBV2,NA,TRBJ2-7,TRBD2,CASETSHLSYEQYF,TGTGCCAGCGAGACTAGCCATCTCTCCTACGAGCAGTACTTC
TRBV4-1,NA,TRBJ1-3,NA,CASSQDEADLFSGNTIYF,TGCGCCAGCAGCCAAGATGAGGCAGATCTATTCTCTGGAAACACCATATATTTT
TRBV30,NA,TRBJ2-7,TRBD1,CAWSVVWQGESDEQYF,TGTGCCTGGAGTGTCGTTTGGCAGGGGGAAAGCGACGAGCAGTACTTC
TRBV5-1,NA,TRBJ2-5,NA,CASSLIPAVGKETQYF,TGCGCCAGCAGCTTGATTCCAGCGGTGGGGAAAGAGACCCAGTACTTC
TRBV4-3,NA,TRBJ2-7,NA,CASSRRVEGYYEQYF,TGCGCCAGCAGCCGGCGAGTGGAGGGCTACTACGAGCAGTACTTC
TRBV7-6,NA,TRBJ2-1,TRBD2,CAVGSGEGNEQFF,TGTGCCGTTGGAAGCGGGGAGGGGAATGAGCAGTTCTTC
TRBV6-5,NA,TRBJ1-5,NA,CASSRDKQHNQPQHF,TGTGCCAGCAGTCGGGACAAACAACATAATCAGCCCCAGCATTTT
TRBV5-5,NA,TRBJ1-5,NA,CASSLVASGRNQPQHF,TGTGCCAGCAGCTTGGTAGCCTCAGGGAGGAATCAGCCCCAGCATTTT
TRBV28,NA,TRBJ2-7,TRBD2,CATRLAGEGEQYF,TGTGCCACCCGACTAGCGGGGGAAGGAGAGCAGTACTTC
TRBV21-1,NA,TRBJ2-7,NA,CASSKGGLTYEQYF,TGTGCCAGCAGCAAGGGGGGGCTAACCTACGAGCAGTACTTC
TRBV5-4,NA,TRBJ2-1,NA,CASSLVWRGYNEQFF,TGTGCCAGCAGCTTGGTCTGGCGCGGGTACAATGAGCAGTTCTTC
TRBV29-1,NA,TRBJ2-3,TRBD2,CSVQDPGLATDTQYF,TGCAGCGTTCAGGATCCGGGACTAGCGACAGATACGCAGTATTTT
TRBV19,once,TRBJ1-5,NA,CASSIDQAGRTQHF,TGTGCCAGTAGTATAGATCAGGCAGGGAGGACCCAGCATTTT
TRBV6-5,NA,TRBJ2-7,NA,CASRDYSADEQYF,TGTGCCAGCAGGGACTACTCCGCGGACGAGCAGTACTTC
TRBV19,NA,TRBJ2-5,TRBD2,CASSIPQLRNSGGAQETQYF,TGTGCCAGTAGTATTCCCCAACTACGTAATAGCGGGGGGGCCCAAGAGACCCAGTACTTC
TRBV6-5,NA,TRBJ1-2,TRBD1,CASTIRPGQGVGYTF,TGTGCCAGCACTATACGGCCGGGACAGGGGGTAGGCTACACCTTC
TRBV27,NA,TRBJ1-5,NA,CASSLEGTSNQPQHF,TGTGCCAGCAGTTTAGAGGGTACTAGCAATCAGCCCCAGCATTTT
TRBV4-3,NA,TRBJ2-7,NA,CASSHKRQVLGTNYEQYF,TGCGCCAGCAGCCACAAAAGACAGGTTTTAGGGACTAACTACGAGCAGTACTTC
TRBV5-1,NA,TRBJ2-1,TRBD2,CASSKRVLAGNNEQFF,TGCGCCAGCAGCAAGAGGGTACTAGCGGGGAACAATGAGCAGTTCTTC
TRBV10-3,NA,TRBJ2-7,TRBD1,CAIRRDRVSHNPSSVSYEQYF,TGTGCCATCAGGCGGGACAGGGTTAGCCATAACCCTTCTTCGGTATCCTACGAGCAGTACTTC
TRBV7-2,NA,TRBJ2-7,TRBD1,CASSFRKGQGIYEQYF,TGTGCCAGCAGCTTTAGAAAGGGACAGGGGATCTACGAGCAGTACTTC
TRBV27,NA,TRBJ2-3,TRBD1,CASSRRDRATPRSQYF,TGTGCCAGCAGTCGAAGAGACAGGGCCACCCCGCGATCGCAGTATTTT
TRBV4-1,NA,TRBJ1-4,NA,CASSPRSTNSKLFF,TGCGCCAGCAGTCCCCGTTCTACCAACAGTAAACTGTTTTTT
TRBV28,NA,TRBJ1-5,NA,CASRLGQGHQPQHF,TGTGCCAGCCGCCTCGGGCAGGGGCATCAGCCCCAGCATTTT
TRBV7-2,NA,TRBJ2-5,TRBD1,CASSLALRTGIETQYF,TGTGCCAGCAGCTTAGCACTTCGGACAGGGATAGAGACCCAGTACTTC
TRBV6-5,once,TRBJ2-4,NA,CASSYFRSGHRIQYF,TGTGCCAGCAGTTACTTCCGATCCGGACACCGGATTCAGTACTTC